The 13 T cell receptor beta chains below were found in one sample sequenced in a study of graft-versus-host responses after intestinal transplantation. Only in-frame clones appear in the TCRdb table, and some are missing; sequencing was by immunoSEQ multiplex PCR. The sample carries some 7,600 clones, 92% recorded once. The sequenced sample was PBMCs, obtained around 31 days after intestinal transplant. Every receptor here comes from a human patient who received an intestinal transplant, so some T cells may come from the graft donor.

The V and J genes are TRBV7-2 and TRBJ2-7; D gene unclear. Between the trimmed V and J ends, which lost 3 bases and 0 bases, there was a span of 9 bases. CDR1 and CDR2 (germline): SGHTA, FQGNSA. The CDR3 length is 14 residues. The CDR3 sequence: CASSLGSYSYEQYF. CDR3 in DNA: TGTGCCAGCAGCTTGGGCAGCTACTCCTACGAGCAGTACTTC. Looking up the rest from reference TRBV7-2 and TRBJ2-7 gives the full variable domain: GAGVSQSPSNKVTEKGKDVELRCDPISGHTALYWYRQSLGQGLEFLIYFQGNSAPDKSGLPSDRFSAERTGGSVSTLTIQRTQQEDSAVYLCASSLGSYSYEQYFGPGTRLTVT.

The CDR3 DNA is TGTGCCAGCAGCGCCACTGGAACGGCTGCAACTAATGAAAAACTGTTTTTT. Translation gives CASSATGTAATNEKLFF. J is TRBJ1-4 and V is TRBV9; the D is unclear. The CDR3 consists of 17 residues. V was shortened by 3 bases and J by 0 bases, with 15 bases between the two germline ends. The germline V gene has CDR1 SGDLS and CDR2 YYNGEE. The whole variable domain, remainder taken from reference TRBV9 and TRBJ1-4, is DSGVTQTPKHLITATGQRVTLRCSPRSGDLSVYWYQQSLDQGLQFLIQYYNGEERAKGNILERFSAQQFPDLHSELNLSSLELGDSALYFCASSATGTAATNEKLFFGSGTQLSVL.

This clone was detected only a few times. This chain links TRBV5-5 with TRBJ1-2; D is unclear. The CDR3 is 14 residues long. V dropped 2 bases and J dropped 6 bases, with 14 bases sitting between them. From germline, CDR1 is SGHKS and CDR2 YYEKEE (reference sequence). The CDR3 nucleotides read TGTGCCAGCAGCTTAAGGGTGGATAGGGATGGCTACACCTTC. This codes for CASSLRVDRDGYTF.

The chain couples TRBV12-5 to TRBJ1-1; TRBD1 is a possible D gene (6 bases). V was cut by 0 bases and J by 4 bases, with 21 bases left in between. The germline gives CDR1 LGHNT, CDR2 FRNRAP. The CDR3 contains 18 residues. The CDR3, as DNA: TGTGCTAGTGGTTTGGTGTGGGAACAGGGTCGTATGAGCACTGAAGCTTTCTTT. Its translation is CASGLVWEQGRMSTEAFF.

This clone has a handful of counts. The V gene is TRBV7-9, the J gene TRBJ1-6, with 8 bases fitting TRBD1. J was trimmed by 8 bases and V by 4 bases; bases with no gene match: 1. This CDR3 is built from 13 residues. Germline V lookup: CDR1 SEHNR, CDR2 FQNEAQ (reference sequence). CDR3 bases: TGTGCCAGCAGCTCGACAGGGGATTCACCCCTCCACTTT. It codes for CASSSTGDSPLHF.

In this sample, this clone turned up once. The rearrangement joins TRBV7-6 to TRBJ2-1; perhaps TRBD1 as D (6 bases). Per germline, CDR1 SGHVS and CDR2 FNYEAQ. The V end was cut by 2 bases, the J end by 2 bases, with 16 bases between. The CDR3 extends over 17 amino acids. The CDR3 DNA is TGTGCCAGCAGCTTATTCGAAGAGGGGGTAACCTACAATGAGCAGTTCTTC. It specifies CASSLFEEGVTYNEQFF.

The V call is TRBV29-1, the J call TRBJ1-2; the match to TRBD1 covers 12 bases. This CDR3 region has 12 residues. Germline assignment: CDR1 SQVTM and CDR2 ANQGSEA. V shed 8 bases and J 9 bases; nucleotides not matched to a gene: 7. The CDR3 sequence is CSIGGTGGSYTF. The DNA for the CDR3 is TGCAGCATCGGAGGGACAGGGGGCAGCTACACCTTC.

CDR3 residues: CASSLPTDTQYF. The CDR3, as DNA: TGTGCCAGCAGTTTACCTACAGATACGCAGTATTTT. The chain combines TRBV13 with TRBJ2-3; D gene uncertain. Trimming stripped 6 bases from V and 3 bases from J, with 7 bases between. Germline V gene lookup returns CDR1 PRHDT and CDR2 FYEKMQ (reference sequence). CDR3 size: 12 residues.

This clone occurred a few times. The chain carries TRBV5-6 and TRBJ1-1; D call uncertain. Germline lookup yields CDR1 SGHDT and CDR2 YYEEEE. Trimming took off 2 bases at V and 0 bases at J, with 14 bases between the two ends. The CDR3 extends over 16 amino acids. The DNA for the CDR3 is TGTGCCAGCAGCTTACCGAGCAGGATTCTGAACACTGAAGCTTTCTTT. Encoded protein: CASSLPSRILNTEAFF.

This clone was observed a single time. The V gene is TRBV4-1, the J gene TRBJ1-1; maybe TRBD1 (5 bases). Germline assignment: CDR1 MGHRA and CDR2 YSYEKL. This CDR3 has 17 amino acids. Trimming pared 5 bases from V and 3 bases from J, leaving 22 bases between. The CDR3 is CASSNIWGQGWDTEAFF. CDR3 nucleotides: TGCGCCAGCAGCAACATATGGGGTCAGGGATGGGACACTGAAGCTTTCTTT.

The rearrangement uses TRBV7-8 and TRBJ2-7; D not certain. The CDR3 is 15 amino acids. Germline CDR1 and CDR2: SGHVS and FQNEAQ. With 1 base removed from V and 3 bases from J, the gap between germline ends came to 13 bases. The CDR3 nucleotides are TGTGCCAGCAGCTTAGGACGCGATATCAGCTACGAGCAGTACTTC. It yields the protein CASSLGRDISYEQYF. Supplemented by reference TRBV7-8 and TRBJ2-7, the full variable domain reads GAGVSQSPRYKVAKRGQDVALRCDPISGHVSLFWYQQALGQGPEFLTYFQNEAQLDKSGLPSDRFFAERPEGSVSTLKIQRTQQEDSAVYLCASSLGRDISYEQYFGPGTRLTVT.

V usage is TRBV5-4 and J usage is TRBJ1-1, with 7 bases fitting TRBD1. This CDR3 has 13 amino acids. Trimming cost V 3 bases and J 4 bases; bases outside gene matches: 3. Germline lookup yields CDR1 SGHNT and CDR2 YYREEE (reference sequence). In DNA, the CDR3 is TGTGCCAGCAGCTCGACAGGGCGCACTGAAGCTTTCTTT. Amino acid sequence: CASSSTGRTEAFF.

This clone was seen once. The chain carries TRBV30 and TRBJ2-5; 14 positions match TRBD2. Germline V CDR1 and CDR2: GTSNPN, SVGIG (reference sequence). V lost 0 bases and J lost 3; bases outside the gene matches: 6. This CDR3 contains 17 residues. The CDR3 nucleotides read TGTGCCTGGAGTGTCCCCGGGACTAGCGGGAGAAAAGAGACCCAGTACTTC. Translated: CAWSVPGTSGRKETQYF.